This T cell receptor (beta chain) appears in the sequencing data of a study of blood T cell repertoires in COVID-19. Categorization into cohorts depended on clinical history that participants reported. Libraries were prepared by immunoSEQ multiplex PCR; TCRdb keeps only in-frame clonotypes and omits some of them. The sample lists about 230,000 clones; roughly nine tenths were seen once. The sequence was obtained from a man aged 30 to 45 who had recovered from COVID-19. The sample comprised PBMCs or T cells enriched from blood (not recorded which).

The CDR3 nucleotides read TGCGCCAGCAGCCAAGAGGGGAACAGGGTAAACTATGGCTACACCTTC. This gives the protein CASSQEGNRVNYGYTF. This chain connects TRBV4-3 to TRBJ1-2, with a weak D call TRBD1 (6 bases). CDR1 is LGHNA and CDR2 is YSLEER in the germline V gene. This CDR3 spans 16 amino acids. V was trimmed by 0 bases and J by 2 bases, leaving 13 bases between them.